The source of this T cell receptor (beta chain) is a study of blood T cell repertoires in COVID-19. Across the study: The samples span acute and convalescent COVID-19 from the United States, Italy and Spain.

Trimming removed 6 bases at V and 4 bases at J, with 18 bases between. Germline V gene data show CDR1 as GTSNPN and CDR2 as SVGIG (reference sequence). There are 14 residues in the CDR3. Measured with immunoSEQ multiplex PCR; TCRdb has only the in-frame clones, and not every one. Among tens of thousands of clones listed, about 90% were seen once. In Seattle, patients joined the study during active infection and were tracked longitudinally. The sequence came from a man between 18 and 35 years old with COVID-19, enrolled during active disease. V gene TRBV30 combines with J gene TRBJ1-2, with a weak D call TRBD1 (5 bases). Source material: peripheral blood. The CDR3 region has the DNA TGTGCCTGCTCCTGGAGGGGCGCATCCTATGGCTACACCTTC. It is translated as CACSWRGASYGYTF.